These 14 T cell receptor beta chains share one sample of origin, sequenced in a study of radiotherapy plus CTLA-4 blockade in lung cancer. Sequencing was performed with immunoSEQ multiplex PCR; in TCRdb, only in-frame clones are kept and a portion is missing. The sample has around 40,000 clones, 80% to 90% seen once; the top ten hold under 25%. The input for sequencing was peripheral blood, taken from a patient treated with radiotherapy plus ipilimumab. Receptors originate from a human donor with non-small cell lung cancer whose response to radiotherapy plus ipilimumab could not be evaluated.

This chain connects TRBV19 to TRBJ2-3; the D gene is possibly TRBD2 (5 bases). Trimming stripped 6 bases from V and 10 bases from J, with 17 bases between. The CDR3 covers 13 residues. Germline V gene data show CDR1 as LNHDA and CDR2 as SQIVND (reference sequence). CDR3 nucleotides: TGTGCCAGTAGCCCCTCGGGCGGGCCCGCGCAGTATTTT. Translation gives CASSPSGGPAQYF.

The chain recombines TRBV28 with TRBJ1-5, with TRBD1 matching 9 bases. V gave up 4 bases and J gave up 2 bases; unmatched junction bases: 6. The CDR3 covers 16 residues. Germline values: CDR1 MDHEN, CDR2 SYDVKM. The CDR3 DNA reads as TGTGCCAGCAGTTACAGGGGGCGTGGGGGCAATCAGCCCCAGCATTTT. Translating it yields CASSYRGRGGNQPQHF. Complete variable domain (other parts from reference TRBV28 and TRBJ1-5): DVKVTQSSRYLVKRTGEKVFLECVQDMDHENMFWYRQDPGLGLRLIYFSYDVKMKEKGDIPEGYSVSREKKERFSLILESASTNQTSMYLCASSYRGRGGNQPQHFGDGTRLSIL.

This clone is a singleton in its sample. The chain joins TRBV5-6 to TRBJ2-5, with D tentatively TRBD2 (6 bases). The CDR3 consists of 15 residues. Per the germline V gene, CDR1 is SGHDT and CDR2 is YYEEEE. The V end was cut by 6 bases, the J end by 7 bases, with 22 bases between. The CDR3 spells CASNNRDSIAGTQYF. The CDR3 nucleotides read TGTGCCAGCAACAATCGGGACTCAATCGCGGGGACCCAGTACTTC.

In DNA form, the CDR3 reads TGTGCCAGCAGTGAAAATATTGGGCTAGCCGGCACAGATACGCAGTATTTT. The encoded protein is CASSENIGLAGTDTQYF. V gene TRBV6-1 combines with J gene TRBJ2-3; D perhaps matches TRBD2 (5 bases). V was cut by 2 bases and J by 1 base, with 16 bases left in between. The CDR3 runs to 17 residues. Germline-derived CDR1 and CDR2 are MNHNS and SASEGT.

The chain has TRBV11-2 and TRBJ2-7; D perhaps matches TRBD2 (5 bases). V lost 5 bases and J 7 bases, leaving 9 bases between the germline ends. CDR3 length equals 11 residues. Germline-derived CDR1 and CDR2 are SGHAT and FQNNGV. The CDR3: CASSNGGEQYF. CDR3 nucleotide sequence: TGTGCCAGCAGCAATGGCGGGGAGCAGTACTTC.

The gene calls are TRBV2 and TRBJ1-2; tentative D call: TRBD1 (5 bases). Germline CDR1 is SNHLY and CDR2 is FYNNEI. Trimming shortened V by 4 bases and J by 0 bases, and 9 bases separated the two germline ends. There are 14 residues in the CDR3. Here the CDR3 DNA reads TGTGCCAGCAGTGGGCAGGGCACTAACTATGGCTACACCTTC. Translating gives CASSGQGTNYGYTF.

The rearrangement uses TRBV29-1 and TRBJ1-3; 8 positions match TRBD1. CDR1 is SQVTM, CDR2 ANQGSEA, per germline. The CDR3 consists of 13 residues. V shed 5 bases, J shed 4 bases, and the junction held 4 bases outside the gene matches. The CDR3 DNA is TGCAGCGTTACAGGGGGTTCAGGAAACACCATATATTTT. Protein: CSVTGGSGNTIYF.

CDR3 nucleotide sequence: TGCGCCAGCAGCATCCGTCAGGGGGTCGGAGAAAAACTGTTTTTT. Protein: CASSIRQGVGEKLFF. This sequence joins TRBV4-1 and TRBJ1-4; 7 bases are a match to TRBD1. Germline V gene sequence: CDR1 MGHRA, CDR2 YSYEKL. Trimming took 5 bases from V and 8 from J; bases not matched to a gene: 11. The CDR3 is 15 residues long.

CDR3: CASSPDRDIGNTIYF. The CDR3 DNA follows: TGCGCCAGCAGCCCAGATAGGGACATTGGAAACACCATATATTTT. The V call is TRBV4-1, the J call TRBJ1-3; D possibly corresponds to TRBD1 (6 bases). This CDR3 comprises 15 residues. Trimming took off 4 bases at V and 3 bases at J, with 13 bases between the two ends. Germline-derived CDR1 and CDR2 are MGHRA and YSYEKL.

This chain uses TRBV5-1 with TRBJ1-3, with D uncertain. There are 13 residues in the CDR3. Trimming stripped 5 bases from V and 0 bases from J, with 6 bases between. The germline gives CDR1 SGHRS, CDR2 YFSETQ. CDR3 amino acids: CASRESSGNTIYF. In DNA form, the CDR3 reads TGCGCCAGCAGGGAGAGCTCTGGAAACACCATATATTTT.

The rearrangement joins TRBV6-5 to TRBJ2-7; TRBD2 is a possible D gene (6 bases). V shed 5 bases and J shed 7 bases, with 18 bases lying between them. The CDR3 contains 14 residues. Germline V gene lookup returns CDR1 MNHEY and CDR2 SVGAGI. In nucleotides, the CDR3 is TGTGCCAGCAGTCCCGGGACTTCTATTAGAGAGCAGTACTTC. Amino acid sequence: CASSPGTSIREQYF.

The V and J genes are TRBV5-1 and TRBJ1-2; 8 bases align to TRBD1. V gave up 0 bases and J gave up 7 bases; unmatched junction bases: 5. This CDR3 contains 14 residues. Looked up from germline, CDR1 is SGHRS and CDR2 is YFSETQ. Written as DNA, the CDR3 is TGCGCCAGCAGCTTGGATCTGGACAGGGTTGGCTACACCTTC. It codes for CASSLDLDRVGYTF.

This chain joins TRBV5-6 and TRBJ1-3, with 8 nucleotides matching TRBD1. Germline V gene sequence: CDR1 SGHDT, CDR2 YYEEEE. V was pared by 4 bases and J by 5 bases, with 20 bases of the junction left unmatched. CDR3 length: 19 residues. CDR3 sequence: CASSQLGESQGGRRNTIYF. The CDR3 DNA sequence: TGTGCCAGCAGCCAACTTGGGGAATCACAGGGGGGCAGAAGAAACACCATATATTTT.

The CDR3 DNA sequence: TGTGCCAGCAAGCGGACAGCCACAGATACGCAGTATTTT. Amino acid sequence: CASKRTATDTQYF. The chain links TRBV6-1 to TRBJ2-3; D may be TRBD1 (6 bases). The length of the CDR3 is 13 residues. V lost 7 bases to trimming and J lost 2 bases, with 10 bases between them. CDR1 MNHNS and CDR2 SASEGT come from the germline V gene.